What follows is one T cell receptor (beta chain) and its context. V was cut by 5 bases and J by 0 bases, with 12 bases left in between. The CDR3 covers 15 residues. Germline lookup yields CDR1 SGHTA and CDR2 FQGNSA. The data are from a study of blood T cell repertoires in COVID-19. On the study more broadly: Acute-phase and convalescent COVID-19 samples originated in the United States, Italy and Spain.

This table comes from immunoSEQ multiplex PCR, and its TCRdb copy is limited to in-frame clones, with some not included. The table shows 200,000 to 300,000 clones, with roughly nine tenths occurring only once. Sequenced sample: peripheral blood. The gene calls are TRBV7-2 and TRBJ2-3, with D hard to call. This sequence was found in a man aged 60-69 years who had recovered from COVID-19. For the CDR3, the DNA is TGTGCCAGCAGCCGGCGATGGGCTAGCACAGATACGCAGTATTTT. It yields the protein CASSRRWASTDTQYF.